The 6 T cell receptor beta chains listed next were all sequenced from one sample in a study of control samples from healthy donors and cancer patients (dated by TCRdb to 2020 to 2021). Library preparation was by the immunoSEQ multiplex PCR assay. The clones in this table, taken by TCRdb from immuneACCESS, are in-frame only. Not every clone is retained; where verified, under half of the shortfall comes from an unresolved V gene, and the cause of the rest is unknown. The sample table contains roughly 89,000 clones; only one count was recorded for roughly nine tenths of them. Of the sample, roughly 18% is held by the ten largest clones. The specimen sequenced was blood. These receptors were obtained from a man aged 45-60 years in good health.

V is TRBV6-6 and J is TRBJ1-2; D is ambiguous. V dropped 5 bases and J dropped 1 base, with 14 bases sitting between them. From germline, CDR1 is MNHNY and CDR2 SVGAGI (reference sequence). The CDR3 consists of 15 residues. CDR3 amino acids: CASSPLPPLNYGYTF. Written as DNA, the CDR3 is TGTGCCAGCAGTCCCCTACCACCCCTTAACTATGGCTACACCTTC.

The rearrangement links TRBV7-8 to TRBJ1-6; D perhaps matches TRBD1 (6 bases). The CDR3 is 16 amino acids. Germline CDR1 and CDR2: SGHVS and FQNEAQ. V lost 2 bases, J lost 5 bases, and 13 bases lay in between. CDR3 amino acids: CASSLLGGQNNSPLHF. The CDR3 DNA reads TGTGCCAGCAGCTTACTGGGGGGGCAGAATAATTCACCCCTCCACTTT.

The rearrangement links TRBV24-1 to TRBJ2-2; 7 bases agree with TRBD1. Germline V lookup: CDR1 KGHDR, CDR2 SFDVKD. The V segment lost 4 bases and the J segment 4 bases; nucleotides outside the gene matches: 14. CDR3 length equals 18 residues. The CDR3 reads CATSEPGTALGTTGELFF. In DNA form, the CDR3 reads TGTGCCACCAGTGAGCCTGGGACAGCCCTAGGAACCACCGGGGAGCTGTTTTTT.

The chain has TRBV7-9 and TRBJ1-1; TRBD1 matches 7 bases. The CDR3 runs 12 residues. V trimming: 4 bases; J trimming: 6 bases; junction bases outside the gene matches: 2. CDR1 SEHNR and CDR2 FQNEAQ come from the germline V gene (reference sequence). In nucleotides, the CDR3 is TGTGCCAGCAGCTCCAGGGGGTCTGAAGCTTTCTTT. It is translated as CASSSRGSEAFF.

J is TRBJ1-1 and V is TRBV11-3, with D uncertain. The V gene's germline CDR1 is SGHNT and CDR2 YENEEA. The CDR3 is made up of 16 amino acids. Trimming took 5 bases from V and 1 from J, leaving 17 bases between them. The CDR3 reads CASSPLNVAANTEAFF. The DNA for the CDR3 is TGTGCCAGCAGCCCCCTTAATGTTGCCGCGAACACTGAAGCTTTCTTT.

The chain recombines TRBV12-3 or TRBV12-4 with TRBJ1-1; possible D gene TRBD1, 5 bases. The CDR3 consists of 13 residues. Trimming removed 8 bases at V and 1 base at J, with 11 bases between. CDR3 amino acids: CASRQGGNTEAFF. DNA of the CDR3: TGTGCCAGCCGCCAGGGCGGGAACACTGAAGCTTTCTTT.